Listed below are T cell receptor beta chains from one sample, sequenced in a study of T cell responses to AZD1222 COVID-19 vaccine. The table came from immunoSEQ multiplex PCR; TCRdb's copy has only in-frame clones and leaves some out. The sample has approximately 19,000 clones; more than 80% are singletons. The specimen comprised peripheral blood, sampled 28 days after the second AZD1222 dose. The receptors were sampled from an adult who received the AZD1222 COVID-19 vaccine. Each CDR3 is given with its conserved first and last residue. A D gene is named only where the DNA matches it firmly. For some rows the clone size is stated as once, few or many, or as a class when expanded; others skip it.

len: 15
j_gene: TRBJ2-7
d_gene: TRBD2
v_gene: TRBV7-9
abundance: -
CDR3aa: CASSPGLAGHYEQYF
CDR3nt: TGTGCCAGCAGCCCAGGACTAGCGGGGCACTACGAGCAGTACTTC

len: 12
j_gene: TRBJ2-1
d_gene: -
v_gene: TRBV7-2
abundance: few
CDR3aa: CASRSDYNEQFF
CDR3nt: TGTGCCAGCAGAAGTGACTACAATGAGCAGTTCTTC

len: 18
j_gene: TRBJ2-2
d_gene: TRBD2
v_gene: TRBV6-2/TRBV6-3
abundance: -
CDR3aa: CASSYRTSGRSDTGELFF
CDR3nt: TGTGCCAGCAGTTACCGGACTAGCGGGAGGAGCGACACCGGGGAGCTGTTTTTT

len: 14
j_gene: TRBJ1-1
d_gene: -
v_gene: TRBV4-2
abundance: -
CDR3aa: CASSPSVDNTEAFF
CDR3nt: TGTGCCAGCAGCCCCTCTGTGGACAACACTGAAGCTTTCTTT

len: 16
j_gene: TRBJ2-3
d_gene: -
v_gene: TRBV6-1
abundance: once
CDR3aa: CASSELLGTEADTQYF
CDR3nt: TGTGCCAGCAGTGAACTCCTTGGAACAGAGGCAGATACGCAGTATTTT

len: 15
j_gene: TRBJ2-1
d_gene: -
v_gene: TRBV7-3
abundance: -
CDR3aa: CASSLTGGPYNEQFF
CDR3nt: TGTGCCAGCAGCTTGACAGGCGGGCCCTACAATGAGCAGTTCTTC

len: 14
j_gene: TRBJ1-1
d_gene: TRBD1
v_gene: TRBV9
abundance: -
CDR3aa: CASSAQGAGTEAFF
CDR3nt: TGTGCCAGCAGCGCACAGGGGGCAGGCACTGAAGCTTTCTTT

len: 15
j_gene: TRBJ1-5
d_gene: -
v_gene: TRBV7-2
abundance: -
CDR3aa: CASSWGPKGNQPQHF
CDR3nt: TGTGCCAGCAGCTGGGGACCCAAGGGCAATCAGCCCCAGCATTTT

len: 13
j_gene: TRBJ1-2
d_gene: -
v_gene: TRBV7-9
abundance: -
CDR3aa: CASSFGISDGYTF
CDR3nt: TGTGCCAGCAGCTTTGGAATCTCGGATGGCTACACCTTC

len: 14
j_gene: TRBJ2-7
d_gene: TRBD1
v_gene: TRBV7-8
abundance: once
CDR3aa: CASSLDRTTHEQYF
CDR3nt: TGTGCCAGCAGCTTGGACAGGACAACGCACGAGCAGTACTTC

len: 15
j_gene: TRBJ2-1
d_gene: TRBD1
v_gene: TRBV5-4
abundance: -
CDR3aa: CASSSPGTGYNEQFF
CDR3nt: TGTGCCAGCAGCTCCCCCGGGACAGGGTACAATGAGCAGTTCTTC

len: 14
j_gene: TRBJ2-1
d_gene: -
v_gene: TRBV6-5
abundance: -
CDR3aa: CASSYGVISTEQFF
CDR3nt: TGTGCCAGCAGTTACGGGGTAATATCAACGGAGCAGTTCTTC

len: 15
j_gene: TRBJ2-4
d_gene: TRBD2
v_gene: TRBV6-2/TRBV6-3
abundance: -
CDR3aa: CASSGLAGVGNIQYF
CDR3nt: TGTGCCAGCAGTGGACTAGCGGGAGTTGGAAACATTCAGTACTTC

len: 15
j_gene: TRBJ1-1
d_gene: -
v_gene: TRBV4-2
abundance: -
CDR3aa: CASSPETGRGGEAFF
CDR3nt: TGTGCCAGCAGCCCCGAAACGGGCAGGGGTGGTGAAGCTTTCTTT

len: 15
j_gene: TRBJ2-1
d_gene: TRBD2
v_gene: TRBV19
abundance: -
CDR3aa: CASSLGLAGGFEQFF
CDR3nt: TGTGCCAGTAGTCTCGGACTAGCGGGGGGGTTTGAGCAGTTCTTC

len: 16
j_gene: TRBJ2-7
d_gene: TRBD1
v_gene: TRBV9
abundance: -
CDR3aa: CASSVAPTGLPYEQYF
CDR3nt: TGTGCCAGCAGCGTAGCTCCGACAGGGCTGCCCTACGAGCAGTACTTC

len: 9
j_gene: TRBJ1-2
d_gene: TRBD1
v_gene: TRBV20-1
abundance: once
CDR3aa: CSAESDRRF
CDR3nt: TGCAGTGCAGAATCGGACAGGCGCTTC

len: 13
j_gene: TRBJ1-5
d_gene: -
v_gene: TRBV5-1
abundance: -
CDR3aa: CASSLGQNQPQHF
CDR3nt: TGCGCCAGCAGCTTAGGGCAGAATCAGCCCCAGCATTTT

len: 15
j_gene: TRBJ1-1
d_gene: -
v_gene: TRBV6-2/TRBV6-3
abundance: -
CDR3aa: CASSPPGVGNTEAFF
CDR3nt: TGTGCCAGCAGTCCCCCGGGGGTCGGGAACACTGAAGCTTTCTTT

len: 14
j_gene: TRBJ1-2
d_gene: -
v_gene: TRBV19
abundance: -
CDR3aa: CASSPREGHYGYTF
CDR3nt: TGTGCCAGCAGTCCCAGGGAGGGACACTATGGCTACACCTTC

len: 13
j_gene: TRBJ1-2
d_gene: -
v_gene: TRBV12-3/TRBV12-4
abundance: -
CDR3aa: CASRDGVYYGYTF
CDR3nt: TGTGCCAGCAGAGACGGGGTTTACTATGGCTACACCTTC

len: 16
j_gene: TRBJ2-3
d_gene: -
v_gene: TRBV6-2/TRBV6-3
abundance: -
CDR3aa: CASSYSRGAPADTQYF
CDR3nt: TGTGCCAGCAGTTACTCCCGCGGGGCCCCCGCAGATACGCAGTATTTT

len: 15
j_gene: TRBJ2-7
d_gene: TRBD2
v_gene: TRBV11-2
abundance: -
CDR3aa: CASSPLTSGGYEQYF
CDR3nt: TGTGCCAGCAGCCCCCTTACTAGCGGGGGTTACGAGCAGTACTTC

len: 14
j_gene: TRBJ2-7
d_gene: TRBD2
v_gene: TRBV5-1
abundance: -
CDR3aa: CASSLIGRVYEQYF
CDR3nt: TGCGCCAGCAGCTTGATCGGGAGGGTCTACGAGCAGTACTTC

len: 14
j_gene: TRBJ1-2
d_gene: -
v_gene: TRBV6-5
abundance: -
CDR3aa: CASSYGTKNYGYTF
CDR3nt: TGTGCCAGCAGTTACGGGACTAAGAACTATGGCTACACCTTC

len: 11
j_gene: TRBJ2-3
d_gene: TRBD2
v_gene: TRBV30
abundance: few
CDR3aa: CAWGTTDTQYF
CDR3nt: TGTGCCTGGGGGACTACTGATACGCAGTATTTT

len: 17
j_gene: TRBJ2-2
d_gene: -
v_gene: TRBV7-5
abundance: -
CDR3aa: CVRSLAGGLKNTGELFF
CDR3nt: TGTGTCAGAAGCTTAGCAGGGGGACTGAAAAACACCGGGGAGCTGTTTTTT

len: 10
j_gene: TRBJ1-1
d_gene: -
v_gene: TRBV29-1
abundance: -
CDR3aa: CSAVTTEAFF
CDR3nt: TGCAGCGCCGTCACCACTGAAGCTTTCTTT

len: 15
j_gene: TRBJ1-6
d_gene: TRBD1
v_gene: TRBV15
abundance: -
CDR3aa: CATSTGQGEGSPLHF
CDR3nt: TGTGCCACCAGCACTGGACAGGGGGAAGGTTCACCCCTCCACTTT

len: 13
j_gene: TRBJ2-7
d_gene: -
v_gene: TRBV6-5
abundance: -
CDR3aa: CASSRDGGYEQYF
CDR3nt: TGTGCCAGCAGTCGGGACGGGGGCTACGAGCAGTACTTC

len: 14
j_gene: TRBJ2-3
d_gene: -
v_gene: TRBV18
abundance: -
CDR3aa: CASSPTKSTDTQYF
CDR3nt: TGTGCCAGCTCACCGACAAAAAGCACAGATACGCAGTATTTT

len: 17
j_gene: TRBJ2-7
d_gene: TRBD1
v_gene: TRBV4-1
abundance: few
CDR3aa: CASSRDPGTGAQYEQYF
CDR3nt: TGCGCCAGCAGCCGCGACCCCGGGACAGGGGCGCAATACGAGCAGTACTTC